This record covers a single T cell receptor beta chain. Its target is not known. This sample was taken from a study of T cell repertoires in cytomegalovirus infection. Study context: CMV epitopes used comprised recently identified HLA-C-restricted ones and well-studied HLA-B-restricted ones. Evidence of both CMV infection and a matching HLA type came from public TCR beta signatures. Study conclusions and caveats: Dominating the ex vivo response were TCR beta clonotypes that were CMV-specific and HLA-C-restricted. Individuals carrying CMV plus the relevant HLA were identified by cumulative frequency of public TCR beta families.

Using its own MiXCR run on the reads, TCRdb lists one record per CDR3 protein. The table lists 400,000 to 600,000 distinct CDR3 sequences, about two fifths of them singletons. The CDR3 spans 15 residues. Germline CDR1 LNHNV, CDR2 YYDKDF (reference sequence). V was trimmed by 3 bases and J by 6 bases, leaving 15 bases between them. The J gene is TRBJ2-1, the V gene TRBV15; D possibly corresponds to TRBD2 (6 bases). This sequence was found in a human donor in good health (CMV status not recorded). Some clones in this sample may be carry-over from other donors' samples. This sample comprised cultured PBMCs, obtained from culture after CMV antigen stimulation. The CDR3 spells CATSSGRDRGNEQFF. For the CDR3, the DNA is TGTGCCACCAGCAGCGGGCGGGATAGGGGCAATGAGCAGTTCTTC.